Shown below are 28 T cell receptor beta chains from a single sample sequenced in a study of T cell responses to AZD1222 COVID-19 vaccine. The method was immunoSEQ multiplex PCR; TCRdb's version includes in-frame clones alone and lacks a portion of them. The sample shows around 160,000 clones, around nine tenths of them seen only once. The sequencing here drew on peripheral blood, taken on day 0 of AZD1222 vaccination. The source of these receptors is an adult in good health.

This chain joins TRBV19 and TRBJ1-5, with 12 bases identical to TRBD1. The V gene's germline CDR1 is LNHDA and CDR2 SQIVND (reference sequence). This CDR3 is 17 amino acids long. The V and J ends lost 7 bases and 2 bases, in that order; junction bases with no gene match: 9. CDR3 nucleotide sequence: TGTGCCAGTACCTCCGGGACAGGGGGCAATGGCAATCAGCCCCAGCATTTT. The encoded protein is CASTSGTGGNGNQPQHF.

The V and J genes are TRBV6-5 and TRBJ1-5; D is uncertain. The V and J ends lost 10 bases and 0 bases respectively, with 10 bases between them. The CDR3 covers 13 residues. Germline V gene lookup returns CDR1 MNHEY and CDR2 SVGAGI. The CDR3 region is CATAVLSNQPQHF. The CDR3 nucleotides are TGTGCCACCGCCGTCCTTAGCAATCAGCCCCAGCATTTT.

This clone was recorded a few times. This chain uses TRBV6-2 or TRBV6-3 with TRBJ1-1; unclear D gene. Germline V CDR1 and CDR2: MNHEY, SVGEGT. The CDR3 contains 15 residues. The V end was cut by 6 bases, the J end by 1 base, with 15 bases between. The CDR3 here is CASSRAGWRNTEAFF. DNA of the CDR3: TGTGCCAGCAGCCGCGCGGGGTGGCGGAACACTGAAGCTTTCTTT.

The chain recombines TRBV2 with TRBJ2-7; no firm D call. This CDR3 is 12 amino acids long. With 2 bases removed from V and 2 bases from J, the gap between germline ends came to 4 bases. CDR1 is SNHLY and CDR2 is FYNNEI in the germline V gene. The CDR3 region is CASSELPYEQYF. CDR3 bases: TGTGCCAGCAGTGAACTCCCCTACGAGCAGTACTTC.

This sequence joins TRBV7-9 and TRBJ2-5; D is unclear. The CDR3 has 15 residues. V lost 5 bases and J lost 1, with 14 bases in between. In germline, CDR1 is SEHNR, CDR2 FQNEAQ (reference sequence). As DNA, the CDR3 is TGTGCCAGCAGCCCTAGAGACCTGACCCAAGAGACCCAGTACTTC. Amino acids: CASSPRDLTQETQYF.

This clone was seen a handful of times. The CDR3 nucleotides read TGTGCCAGCAGTCCACCCTCATATCAGCCCCAGCATTTT. Residues: CASSPPSYQPQHF. J is TRBJ1-5 and V is TRBV28, with D unclear. In germline, CDR1 is MDHEN, CDR2 SYDVKM. The CDR3 extends over 13 amino acids. Between the trimmed V and J ends, which lost 5 bases and 5 bases, there was a span of 10 bases.

The chain recombines TRBV7-3 with TRBJ1-1, with 7 nucleotides matching TRBD1. The CDR3 runs to 13 residues. Germline CDR1 and CDR2: SGHTA and FQGTGA. The junction had 9 bases not matched to a gene; V was cut back by 6 bases and J by 8 bases. In nucleotides, the CDR3 is TGTGCCAGCAGAGAAGCGAGACAGGGAGAAGCTTTCTTT. Its protein is CASREARQGEAFF. The full variable domain, rest sourced from reference TRBV7-3 and TRBJ1-1, is GAGVSQTPSNKVTEKGKYVELRCDPISGHTALYWYRQSLGQGPEFLIYFQGTGAADDSGLPNDRFFAVRPEGSVSTLKIQRTERGDSAVYLCASREARQGEAFFGQGTRLTVV.

V and J are TRBV11-1 and TRBJ2-7; TRBD1 matches at 8 bases. The V gene's germline CDR1 is SGHAT and CDR2 FQDESV (reference sequence). V lost 4 bases to trimming and J lost 2 bases; unmatched junction nucleotides: 7. This CDR3 has 15 amino acids. The CDR3 is CASSSRPGGPYEQYF. DNA for the CDR3: TGTGCCAGCAGCTCCCGACCAGGGGGCCCCTACGAGCAGTACTTC.

The rearrangement joins TRBV24-1 to TRBJ1-1; 8 bases line up with TRBD1. Per the germline V gene, CDR1 is KGHDR and CDR2 is SFDVKD. CDR3 length: 14 residues. With V trimmed by 3 bases and J by 6 bases, 5 bases remained unmatched. CDR3 DNA: TGTGCCACCAGTGATCGACAGGGGAGGGCTGAAGCTTTCTTT. It specifies CATSDRQGRAEAFF.

The chain carries TRBV5-1 and TRBJ2-2; tentative D call: TRBD2 (5 bases). The V end lost 4 bases, the J end lost 4 bases, and 14 bases lay between the germline ends. The germline gives CDR1 SGHRS, CDR2 YFSETQ. This CDR3 is 15 amino acids long. The CDR3 bases are TGCGCCAGCAGCCCTTCGGGGATCGGCACCGGGGAGCTGTTTTTT. Its translation is CASSPSGIGTGELFF.

CDR3 residues: CASTLTEGPEQYF. For the CDR3, the DNA is TGTGCCAGCACCCTGACAGAGGGCCCCGAGCAGTACTTC. The chain couples TRBV6-5 to TRBJ2-7; D tentatively fits TRBD1 or TRBD2 (5 bases each). Between the trimmed V and J ends, which lost 7 bases and 6 bases, there was a span of 16 bases. Germline V CDR1 and CDR2: MNHEY, SVGAGI. This CDR3 is 13 amino acids long.

V and J are TRBV5-1 and TRBJ1-1; unclear D gene. Trimming took 5 bases from V and 1 from J, leaving 9 bases between them. Germline-derived CDR1 and CDR2 are SGHRS and YFSETQ. This CDR3 is 13 amino acids long. The CDR3 here is CASRVRENTEAFF. In DNA, the CDR3 is TGCGCCAGCAGGGTACGGGAGAACACTGAAGCTTTCTTT. The complete variable domain, with remaining parts taken from reference TRBV5-1 and TRBJ1-1, reads KAGVTQTPRYLIKTRGQQVTLSCSPISGHRSVSWYQQTPGQGLQFLFEYFSETQRNKGNFPGRFSGRQFSNSRSEMNVSTLELGDSALYLCASRVRENTEAFFGQGTRLTVV.

This sequence joins TRBV24-1 and TRBJ2-1; the match to TRBD1 covers 7 bases. CDR1 is KGHDR and CDR2 is SFDVKD in the germline V gene. This CDR3 comprises 15 residues. Losses at the gene ends were 5 bases for V and 6 bases for J; bases not matched to a gene: 9. The CDR3 loop is CATSAKTGFGNEQFF. The CDR3 DNA reads as TGTGCCACCAGTGCCAAGACAGGGTTCGGCAATGAGCAGTTCTTC.

The CDR3 coding sequence is TGTGCCAGCAGCTCTCTCTTAGGACAGGGAATTAGCAGTCACGAGCAGTACTTC. Translation gives CASSSLLGQGISSHEQYF. The V call is TRBV7-9, the J call TRBJ2-7; TRBD1 matches at 8 bases. Germline V gene data show CDR1 as SEHNR and CDR2 as FQNEAQ (reference sequence). The CDR3 consists of 18 residues. After removal of 4 bases from V and 5 bases from J, the junction contained 19 bases not matched to a gene.

On this clone: Germline is not matched at one junction end, which may reflect a read error. The chain joins TRBV5-1 to TRBJ2-4, with D perhaps given as TRBD1 or TRBD2 (6 bases each). The length of the CDR3 is 12 residues. The germline gives CDR1 SGHRS, CDR2 YFSETQ. The DNA for the CDR3 is TGCGCCAGCAGCCCCGGGGGCCGGGACCCATTGTTC. Protein sequence: CASSPGGRDPLF.

The chain recombines TRBV28 with TRBJ1-1, with D unclear. This CDR3 comprises 17 residues. Trimming took off 1 base at V and 3 bases at J, with 18 bases between the two ends. CDR1 is MDHEN, CDR2 SYDVKM, per germline. The CDR3 reads CASSLSGWTRRDTEAFF. CDR3 coding DNA: TGTGCCAGCAGTTTATCGGGCTGGACTAGAAGGGACACTGAAGCTTTCTTT.

The CDR3 protein is CASSLLTGPGYQQFF. The CDR3 nucleotides read TGTGCCAGCAGCTTACTCACCGGCCCGGGCTATCAGCAGTTCTTC. The chain combines TRBV7-9 with TRBJ2-1; no firm D call. CDR1 is SEHNR, CDR2 FQNEAQ, per germline (reference sequence). Trimming left V 2 bases short and J 11 bases short, with 19 bases between. The CDR3 sequence is 15 residues long.

The chain recombines TRBV7-2 with TRBJ1-2; D not certain. V lost 5 bases and J 8 bases, leaving 15 bases between the germline ends. CDR1 and CDR2 (germline): SGHTA, FQGNSA. The CDR3 spans 13 residues. CDR3 in DNA: TGTGCCAGCAGCCCTCTGAAGAAGTGGGGCTACACCTTC. It codes for CASSPLKKWGYTF.

Concerning this clone: Within the sample, other DNA sequences also encode this same CDR3. The genes are TRBV6-5 and TRBJ1-6; D remains unclear. The CDR3 runs 15 residues. Germline loops: CDR1 MNHEY, CDR2 SVGAGI. Trimming removed 0 bases from V and 5 bases from J, with 8 bases in between. CDR3 sequence reads: CASSYSGGDNSPLHF. CDR3 coding DNA: TGTGCCAGCAGTTACTCGGGAGGCGATAATTCACCCCTCCACTTT.

This chain joins TRBV7-9 and TRBJ1-5; D is unresolved. The CDR3 sequence is 11 residues long. In germline, CDR1 is SEHNR, CDR2 FQNEAQ (reference sequence). Deletions cut 5 bases from V and 5 bases from J, with 4 bases between. The CDR3 nucleotides are TGTGCCAGCAGCAACGATCAGCCCCAGCATTTT. Its translation: CASSNDQPQHF.

As to this clone: The sample contains more than one DNA sequence encoding this CDR3. The chain employs TRBV29-1 and TRBJ1-3; D not certain. The CDR3 totals 12 residues. Trimming shortened V by 1 base and J by 4 bases, and 5 bases separated the two germline ends. Germline V gene sequence: CDR1 SQVTM, CDR2 ANQGSEA. The CDR3: CSVEGRGNTIYF. The CDR3 DNA sequence: TGCAGCGTTGAAGGCAGAGGAAACACCATATATTTT.

In DNA, the CDR3 is TGTGCCAGCAGCTTAGGTGCGGGAGTCGGAAACACCATATATTTT. It yields the protein CASSLGAGVGNTIYF. The chain carries TRBV11-3 and TRBJ1-3; D remains unclear. Germline CDR1 reads SGHNT; CDR2 reads YENEEA. V was trimmed by 1 base and J by 4 bases, leaving 11 bases between them. The CDR3 is made up of 15 amino acids.

The genes are TRBV15 and TRBJ1-5, with 8 bases fitting TRBD1. CDR3 size: 16 residues. CDR1 and CDR2 from the germline V gene are LNHNV and YYDKDF (reference sequence). V lost 0 bases and J lost 7; bases outside the gene matches: 8. DNA for the CDR3: TGTGCCACCAGCAGAGATCTCAGGACAGGGCGGCAGCCCCAGCATTTT. It is translated as CATSRDLRTGRQPQHF.

V gene TRBV14 combines with J gene TRBJ2-7; D not certain. Germline values: CDR1 SGHDN, CDR2 FVKESK. With 3 bases removed from V and 3 bases from J, the gap between germline ends came to 3 bases. This CDR3 contains 11 residues. The CDR3 bases are TGTGCCAGCAGCCAGAACTACGAGCAGTACTTC. Protein sequence: CASSQNYEQYF.

This clone was counted a single time. CDR3: CATSRDLFGGPGNTIYF. The CDR3 nucleotides read TGTGCCACCAGCAGAGATCTTTTCGGGGGGCCCGGAAACACCATATATTTT. The chain uses TRBV15 and TRBJ1-3, with D possibly matching TRBD1 (6 bases). The CDR3 covers 17 residues. V was trimmed by 0 bases and J by 4 bases, leaving 16 bases between them. Germline assignment: CDR1 LNHNV and CDR2 YYDKDF (reference sequence).

The chain carries TRBV6-5 and TRBJ1-2, with TRBD1 as a possible D gene (5 bases). Between the trimmed V and J ends, which lost 3 bases and 4 bases, there was a span of 9 bases. The CDR3 contains 13 residues. From germline, CDR1 is MNHEY and CDR2 SVGAGI. In DNA form, the CDR3 reads TGTGCCAGCAGTTATCAGGGATCCTATGGCTACACCTTC. Translated: CASSYQGSYGYTF.

J is TRBJ1-1 and V is TRBV3-1 (or the pseudogene TRBV3-2); D is ambiguous. This CDR3 is 14 amino acids long. V lost 4 bases and J 2 bases, leaving 11 bases between the germline ends. Germline V gene sequence: CDR1 LGHDT, CDR2 YNNKEL (reference sequence). The CDR3 nucleotides are TGTGCCAGCAGCCCCCAATCCCATAACACTGAAGCTTTCTTT. Amino acids: CASSPQSHNTEAFF.

V is TRBV5-1 and J is TRBJ2-5, with D unclear. Germline assignment: CDR1 SGHRS and CDR2 YFSETQ. V was pared by 0 bases and J by 2 bases, with 2 bases between. The CDR3 is 12 amino acids. The CDR3 nucleotides read TGCGCCAGCAGCTTGGGACAAGAGACCCAGTACTTC. Protein: CASSLGQETQYF.